These 13 T cell receptor beta chains were all obtained from the same sample, sequenced in a study of regulatory T cells in long-lasting Graves disease. With iRepertoire HTBI primers and Arm-PCR of CDR3 regions, TCR beta libraries were built. TCRdb analysed the multiplex PCR reads with MiXCR anew, one entry per CDR3 protein. The sample shows around 400,000 distinct CDR3 sequences, about a quarter of them seen only once. As to time point: persistent/refractory GD, antithyroid drugs over 5 years with positive TRAb. PBMCs were the source of the RNA used for TCR sequencing. The material sequenced was peripheral blood mononuclear cells (PBMCs), taken when the disease was refractory, from a patient treated with antithyroid drugs. The source of these receptors is a female donor with Graves disease.

This clonotype was seen only a few times. V usage is TRBV30 and J usage is TRBJ1-1; D is perhaps TRBD1 (6 bases). V was clipped by 4 bases and J by 2 bases, with 17 bases between them. The CDR3 totals 15 residues. From germline, CDR1 is GTSNPN and CDR2 SVGIG (reference sequence). The CDR3 DNA sequence: TGTGCCTGGACCAGGAAGGGGGGAGATAACACTGAAGCTTTCTTT. This gives the protein CAWTRKGGDNTEAFF.

The chain is built from TRBV19 and TRBJ1-1; 10 nucleotides match TRBD1. Trimming took 6 bases from V and 5 from J; bases not matched to a gene: 6. This CDR3 has 14 residues. Germline V lookup: CDR1 LNHDA, CDR2 SQIVND (reference sequence). The CDR3, as DNA: TGTGCCAGTAGACGGACAGGGGGTAAAACTGAAGCTTTCTTT. Protein sequence: CASRRTGGKTEAFF. Full variable domain (rest looked up from reference TRBV19 and TRBJ1-1): DGGITQSPKYLFRKEGQNVTLSCEQNLNHDAMYWYRQDPGQGLRLIYYSQIVNDFQKGDIAEGYSVSREKKESFPLTVTSAQKNPTAFYLCASRRTGGKTEAFFGQGTRLTVV.

The chain is built from TRBV29-1 and TRBJ2-7; D remains ambiguous. The CDR3 totals 11 residues. Trimming took 4 bases from V and 2 from J, leaving 6 bases between them. Germline V gives CDR1 SQVTM, CDR2 ANQGSEA. CDR3 loop: CSVGSTYEQYF. CDR3 bases: TGCAGCGTTGGTAGCACCTACGAGCAGTACTTC.

In this sample, this clonotype turned up many times. The chain joins TRBV2 to TRBJ2-2, with 8 bases lining up with TRBD2. The germline CDR1 and CDR2 sequences are SNHLY and FYNNEI. V lost 2 bases, J lost 5 bases, and 4 bases stayed unmatched. CDR3 size: 15 residues. CDR3 in DNA: TGTGCCAGCAGTGAACGAGCGGGAGATACCGGGGAGCTGTTTTTT. Translated, it gives CASSERAGDTGELFF.

On this clonotype: It may be a read error: a sequence one base away is much more abundant. This likely comes from a read error, as the CDR3 has no conserved phenylalanine or tryptophan at its end. V and J are TRBV12-3 or TRBV12-4 and TRBJ2-5; D may be TRBD2 (5 bases). This CDR3 contains 15 residues. Trimming removed 4 bases from V and 5 bases from J, with 17 bases in between. CDR3 sequence reads: CASSSPRERRETQYL. In nucleotides, the CDR3 is TGTGCCAGCAGTTCTCCCCGGGAAAGACGGGAGACCCAGTACCTC.

This clonotype was detected only a few times. V gene TRBV10-3 combines with J gene TRBJ1-1; D gene uncertain. CDR3 length: 13 amino acids. The germline V and J ends were trimmed by 7 bases and 0 bases, with 9 bases remaining between them. Germline values: CDR1 ENHRY, CDR2 SYGVKD. CDR3 residues: CAIMGRMNTEAFF. The DNA of the CDR3 is TGTGCCATCATGGGCAGGATGAACACTGAAGCTTTCTTT.

This clonotype was counted many times. The V call is TRBV27, the J call TRBJ1-1; 7 bases line up with TRBD1. V was pared by 8 bases and J by 0 bases, with 3 bases of the junction left unmatched. Germline CDR1 is MNHEY and CDR2 is SMNVEV (reference sequence). The CDR3 sequence is 13 residues long. CDR3 sequence (DNA): TGTGCCAGCCGGGACAGAATGAACACTGAAGCTTTCTTT. Amino acid sequence: CASRDRMNTEAFF.

The chain uses TRBV3-1 and TRBJ2-7, with 13 bases fitting TRBD2. Trimming removed 4 bases from V and 2 bases from J; junction bases left unmatched: 2. The CDR3 runs 15 residues. Germline values: CDR1 LGHDT, CDR2 YNNKEL (reference sequence). The CDR3 coding sequence is TGTGCCAGCAGCCGGACTAGCGGGGGAACCTACGAGCAGTACTTC. Encoded protein: CASSRTSGGTYEQYF.

V usage is TRBV7-9 and J usage is TRBJ1-1; the match to TRBD1 covers 10 bases. J gave up 4 bases and V 1 base, and 6 bases lay outside the gene matches. This CDR3 has 16 residues. Germline-derived CDR1 and CDR2 are SEHNR and FQNEAQ (reference sequence). The CDR3 DNA reads TGTGCCAGCAGCTTAGGGGACAGGGGACGTGGCACTGAAGCTTTCTTT. Its translation is CASSLGDRGRGTEAFF.

The V and J genes are TRBV20-1 and TRBJ2-5; D is ambiguous. This CDR3 has 15 amino acids. Trimming cost V 5 bases and J 2 bases, with 18 bases left between them. CDR1 is DFQATT and CDR2 is SNEGSKA in the germline V gene (reference sequence). The CDR3 region is CSAPVPRSEQETQYF. In DNA, the CDR3 is TGCAGTGCTCCAGTCCCCCGGAGCGAGCAAGAGACCCAGTACTTC.

A note on this clonotype: At one end the junction does not follow the germline gene, possibly because of a read error. The chain links TRBV28 to TRBJ2-6; D is perhaps TRBD1 (6 bases). The V gene's germline CDR1 is MDHEN and CDR2 SYDVKM. This CDR3 spans 16 amino acids. The CDR3 bases are TGTGCCAGCAGTCCTCGGATTCTATCAGGGGCCAACATCCTGACTTTC. Translating it yields CASSPRILSGANILTF.

The CDR3 here is CSASGTSNQPQHF. The CDR3, as DNA: TGCAGTGCTAGTGGGACAAGTAATCAGCCCCAGCATTTT. V gene TRBV20-1 combines with J gene TRBJ1-5; TRBD1 might be the D (6 bases). The V and J ends lost 3 bases and 4 bases respectively, with 10 bases between them. Germline values: CDR1 DFQATT, CDR2 SNEGSKA (reference sequence). There are 13 residues in the CDR3.

The table lists this clonotype with many counts. This chain connects TRBV20-1 to TRBJ2-7, with 8 bases lining up with TRBD1. The CDR3 is 15 residues long. V shed 0 bases and J 3 bases; nucleotides not matched to a gene: 7. Per germline, CDR1 DFQATT and CDR2 SNEGSKA (reference sequence). The CDR3 sequence is CSARERTGRIYEQYF. The CDR3 nucleotides read TGCAGTGCTAGAGAGAGGACAGGGAGGATCTACGAGCAGTACTTC.